The next 26 T cell receptor beta chains were all read from a single sample in a study of graft-versus-host responses after intestinal transplantation. Antigens for these TCRs are unknown. Assay: immunoSEQ multiplex PCR; the TCRdb copy retains only in-frame clones and omits some. The sample yields some 110,000 clones, 90% seen once. The source was unstimulated CD4+ T cells sorted from spleen or lymph node cells, collected before intestinal transplant. Receptor source: a human donor who received an intestinal transplant.

The rearrangement uses TRBV25-1 and TRBJ1-6; TRBD1 might be the D (5 bases). The length of the CDR3 is 13 residues. The V gene's germline CDR1 is MGHDK and CDR2 SYGVNS. The V gene lost 4 bases and the J gene lost 6 bases, with 7 bases spanning the gap. The CDR3 region is CASSGQSNSPLHF. The CDR3 DNA follows: TGTGCCAGCAGTGGACAGAGTAATTCACCCCTCCACTTT.

V usage is TRBV20-1 and J usage is TRBJ2-1, with 7 bases matching TRBD1. This CDR3 region has 11 residues. The germline V gene has CDR1 DFQATT and CDR2 SNEGSKA (reference sequence). Unmatched junction bases numbered 4, after V lost 5 bases and J lost 9 bases. The DNA of the CDR3 is TGCAGTGCTCCCCGACAGGGTGAGCAGTTCTTC. Protein sequence: CSAPRQGEQFF.

A few counts support this clone. The J gene is TRBJ1-6, the V gene TRBV11-2; D gene unclear. The length of the CDR3 is 15 residues. V lost 1 base and J 4 bases, leaving 8 bases between the germline ends. CDR1 is SGHAT and CDR2 is FQNNGV in the germline V gene. The CDR3 protein is CASSLGTHYNSPLHF. The CDR3 DNA sequence: TGTGCCAGCAGCTTAGGCACACATTATAATTCACCCCTCCACTTT.

The gene calls are TRBV7-9 and TRBJ2-3; TRBD2 agrees at 13 bases. The CDR3 is 16 amino acids. Trimming cost V 6 bases and J 2 bases; bases outside gene matches: 5. Germline V gene lookup returns CDR1 SEHNR and CDR2 FQNEAQ (reference sequence). The CDR3 is CASSLLAGGITDTQYF. CDR3 nucleotides: TGTGCCAGCAGTCTACTAGCGGGAGGGATCACAGATACGCAGTATTTT.

J is TRBJ2-7 and V is TRBV6-1, with D perhaps matching TRBD1 (5 bases). The CDR3 is 14 amino acids. V was shortened by 7 bases and J by 2 bases, with 15 bases between the two germline ends. Germline-derived CDR1 and CDR2 are MNHNS and SASEGT. The CDR3 DNA is TGTGCCAGCACCAACATCCTGGGGCCCTACGAGCAGTACTTC. Encoded protein: CASTNILGPYEQYF.

The rearrangement uses TRBV5-6 and TRBJ1-1; 9 bases match TRBD1. From germline, CDR1 is SGHDT and CDR2 YYEEEE. The CDR3 runs 15 residues. With V trimmed by 2 bases and J by 4 bases, 6 bases remained unmatched. As DNA, the CDR3 is TGTGCCAGCAGCTTCTGGACAGGGGCAACCACTGAAGCTTTCTTT. The encoded protein is CASSFWTGATTEAFF.

The CDR3 region is CASSISTRGYTF. The CDR3 region has the DNA TGTGCCAGTAGTATTTCTACTCGGGGCTACACCTTC. The V gene is TRBV19, the J gene TRBJ1-2; D is unclear. Trimming took 3 bases from V and 8 from J, leaving 10 bases between them. Germline CDR1 LNHDA, CDR2 SQIVND (reference sequence). The CDR3 has 12 residues.

Written as DNA, the CDR3 is TGTGCCAGCAGCTCGATAGGACTAGCGGGAGGGAGCGAGCAGTACTTC. Translation gives CASSSIGLAGGSEQYF. V is TRBV7-2 and J is TRBJ2-7; TRBD2 matches 15 bases. J was trimmed by 6 bases and V by 4 bases; bases with no gene match: 7. The CDR3 runs 16 residues. The germline V gene has CDR1 SGHTA and CDR2 FQGNSA.

The rearrangement uses TRBV11-2 and TRBJ2-5; 11 bases fit TRBD2. V was pared by 5 bases and J by 5 bases, with 10 bases of the junction left unmatched. The CDR3 length is 16 residues. Per germline, CDR1 SGHAT and CDR2 FQNNGV. This CDR3 reads CASSEGASGGRETQYF. Written as DNA, the CDR3 is TGTGCCAGCAGCGAGGGGGCTAGCGGGGGGAGGGAGACCCAGTACTTC.

CDR3 region: CAWSVDGISYEQYF. The CDR3, as DNA: TGTGCCTGGAGTGTTGACGGGATCTCCTACGAGCAGTACTTC. The chain links TRBV30 to TRBJ2-7, with D maybe TRBD2 (5 bases). V shed 0 bases and J shed 0 bases, with 9 bases lying between them. This CDR3 has 14 residues. Germline lookup yields CDR1 GTSNPN and CDR2 SVGIG (reference sequence).

The J gene is TRBJ2-1, the V gene TRBV23-1; TRBD1 aligns across 7 bases. TRBV23-1 is identified as an open reading frame with a role that is uncertain. The V gene end was trimmed by 3 bases and the J gene end by 4 bases; junction bases not matched to a gene: 3. The CDR3 spans 14 residues. The DNA for the CDR3 is TGCGCCAGCAGTCAGCCGGGACAGTACAATGAGCAGTTCTTC. Encoded protein: CASSQPGQYNEQFF.

The chain combines TRBV5-1 with TRBJ1-2; no clear D gene. V was clipped by 0 bases and J by 8 bases, with 14 bases between them. This CDR3 is 14 amino acids long. CDR1 SGHRS and CDR2 YFSETQ come from the germline V gene. The CDR3 DNA reads as TGCGCCAGCAGCTTGGGGGCGCCGAGCCGCGGCTACACCTTC. Its translation: CASSLGAPSRGYTF.

The chain has TRBV6-6 and TRBJ2-1; tentatively, D is TRBD2 (5 bases). Trimming shortened V by 5 bases and J by 9 bases, and 14 bases separated the two germline ends. Germline CDR1 is MNHNY and CDR2 is SVGAGI (reference sequence). The CDR3 runs 13 residues. In DNA, the CDR3 is TGTGCCAGCAGTCCCGCGGGTTCGAGTGAGCAGTTCTTC. This gives the protein CASSPAGSSEQFF.

The chain couples TRBV6-1 to TRBJ1-3; TRBD1 might be the D (6 bases). The CDR3 extends over 14 amino acids. The germline V gene has CDR1 MNHNS and CDR2 SASEGT. Trimming cost V 4 bases and J 2 bases, with 9 bases left between them. The CDR3 nucleotides read TGTGCCAGCAGTGCAGGGGCGGCTGGAAACACCATATATTTT. It codes for CASSAGAAGNTIYF.

This clone was recorded a few times. The chain combines TRBV29-1 with TRBJ1-1; D remains unclear. V was shortened by 7 bases and J by 0 bases, with 12 bases between the two germline ends. Per germline, CDR1 SQVTM and CDR2 ANQGSEA. The CDR3 extends over 13 amino acids. The CDR3 spells CSARGRMNTEAFF. The DNA of the CDR3 is TGCAGCGCTCGAGGAAGGATGAACACTGAAGCTTTCTTT. The full variable domain, in which reference TRBV29-1 and TRBJ1-1 provide the parts outside the CDR3, is SAVISQKPSRDICQRGTSLTIQCQVDSQVTMMFWYRQQPGQSLTLIATANQGSEATYESGFVIDKFPISRPNLTFSTLTVSNMSPEDSSIYLCSARGRMNTEAFFGQGTRLTVV.

The chain recombines TRBV5-6 with TRBJ2-3; 15 bases align to TRBD2. The CDR3 is 18 residues long. Per germline, CDR1 SGHDT and CDR2 YYEEEE. The trim removed 3 bases at V and 2 bases at J, leaving 7 bases unmatched. The CDR3, as DNA: TGTGCCAGCAGCTCCGGACTAGCGGGGGGGTTTTACACAGATACGCAGTATTTT. Amino acids: CASSSGLAGGFYTDTQYF.

The chain couples TRBV10-2 to TRBJ1-2; 8 nucleotides line up with TRBD1. Germline CDR1 is WSHSY and CDR2 is SAAADI. This CDR3 has 13 amino acids. The V and J ends lost 7 bases and 6 bases, in that order; junction bases with no gene match: 7. CDR3 residues: CASTGQGLHGYTF. CDR3 DNA: TGCGCCAGCACTGGACAGGGTCTCCATGGCTACACCTTC.

This chain links TRBV27 with TRBJ2-5; D ambiguous. The CDR3 covers 14 residues. With 5 bases removed from V and 5 bases from J, the gap between germline ends came to 15 bases. Germline V gives CDR1 MNHEY, CDR2 SMNVEV (reference sequence). CDR3 amino acids: CASSRHLDEETQYF. CDR3 coding DNA: TGTGCCAGCAGTAGACACTTGGATGAGGAGACCCAGTACTTC.

J is TRBJ1-1 and V is TRBV6-6, with D perhaps TRBD1 (5 bases). Trimming removed 2 bases at V and 4 bases at J, with 8 bases between. Germline CDR1 MNHNY, CDR2 SVGAGI (reference sequence). The CDR3 length is 13 residues. The CDR3 DNA reads TGTGCCAGCAGTTACGGCGGGGGCACTGAAGCTTTCTTT. It codes for CASSYGGGTEAFF.

J is TRBJ1-4 and V is TRBV7-9; 8 bases match TRBD1. The ends lost 5 bases at V and 11 bases at J; junction bases unmatched: 10. CDR3 length: 14 amino acids. Per germline, CDR1 SEHNR and CDR2 FQNEAQ (reference sequence). The CDR3 loop is CASSPGQGGWKLFF. CDR3 nucleotide sequence: TGTGCCAGCAGCCCCGGACAGGGAGGGTGGAAACTGTTTTTT.

The rearrangement uses TRBV13 and TRBJ2-3; possible D gene TRBD1, 6 bases. The CDR3 contains 15 residues. The ends were cut back, 5 bases at V and 7 bases at J, with 19 bases in the middle. Germline loops: CDR1 PRHDT, CDR2 FYEKMQ (reference sequence). The CDR3 is CASSPQGRAGNTQYF. The CDR3 DNA follows: TGTGCCAGCAGCCCCCAGGGGCGGGCGGGTAATACGCAGTATTTT.

This sequence joins TRBV6-1 and TRBJ1-1; D uncertain. Germline-derived CDR1 and CDR2 are MNHNS and SASEGT. V dropped 0 bases and J dropped 4 bases, with 12 bases sitting between them. The CDR3 totals 15 residues. The chain's CDR3 is CASSEALTGSTEAFF. Here the CDR3 DNA reads TGTGCCAGCAGTGAAGCGCTTACGGGGAGCACTGAAGCTTTCTTT.

The chain combines TRBV21-1 with TRBJ1-6. TRBV21-1 is termed a pseudogene. The CDR3 loop spans 17 amino acids. The CDR3 DNA follows: TGTGCCAGCAGCCGCCGCGGAGTTAGCTCCTATAATTCACCCCTCCACTTT. As protein: CASSRRGVSSYNSPLHF.

The rearrangement joins TRBV20-1 to TRBJ2-4, with a possible D match to TRBD1 (6 bases). Trimming stripped 5 bases from V and 4 bases from J, with 6 bases between. The CDR3 is 11 residues long. Per germline, CDR1 DFQATT and CDR2 SNEGSKA (reference sequence). The CDR3: CSAGQKNIQYF. CDR3 nucleotide sequence: TGCAGTGCTGGACAGAAAAACATTCAGTACTTC.

CDR3 region: CASSQTGFGTNEKLFF. As DNA, the CDR3 is TGTGCCAGCTCACAGACAGGGTTCGGAACTAATGAAAAACTGTTTTTT. The V call is TRBV18, the J call TRBJ1-4; 7 bases match TRBD1. CDR1 and CDR2 (germline): KGHSH, LQKENI. CDR3 length: 16 amino acids. The V gene end was trimmed by 4 bases and the J gene end by 1 base; junction bases not matched to a gene: 6.

This chain connects TRBV7-2 to TRBJ1-4, with TRBD1 identical over 9 bases. The CDR3 runs to 14 residues. V was clipped by 4 bases and J by 5 bases; unmatched bases: 2. Looked up from germline, CDR1 is SGHTA and CDR2 is FQGNSA. The CDR3 DNA reads TGTGCCAGCAGCTCGGACAGGGGCAATGAAAAACTGTTTTTT. This sequence encodes CASSSDRGNEKLFF.